This T cell receptor (beta chain) derives from a study of persistence of HIV-infected CD4 T cells. Study-wide context: CD4+ T cells responding to CMV or HIV-1 Gag were isolated. Donors had been on suppressive ART for a median of roughly 8 years.

Lysates of CMV-infected fibroblasts at 10 ug/mL stimulated these cells. CD40L-negative CD69-negative CD45RO-high memory CD4+ T cells were sorted as populations depleted of antigen-responding cells. Turning to this clone: What it binds is unknown.

The immunoSEQ assay was version 4, run in survey mode. TCRdb's copy holds only in-frame clones and misses some; the assay was immunoSEQ multiplex PCR. Altogether more than 30,000 clones are present, about 80% being singletons, with the ten largest covering under 7.5%. The sample was CD4+ T cells sorted from PBMCs after 18-hour stimulation, taken from a patient who received antiretroviral therapy. This TCR was sampled from an adult woman with HIV who was CMV-seropositive.

DNA for the CDR3: TGTGCCAGCAGCTTAACCGAGACTTCACCCCTCCACTTT. Protein: CASSLTETSPLHF. The rearrangement joins TRBV7-3 to TRBJ1-6, with D hard to call. V was pared by 0 bases and J by 9 bases, with 6 bases between. The V gene's germline CDR1 is SGHTA and CDR2 FQGTGA. The CDR3 contains 13 residues.